These T cell receptor beta chains were read from a single sample in a study of T cell responses to AZD1222 COVID-19 vaccine. Generated by immunoSEQ multiplex PCR, the TCRdb table keeps only in-frame clones and is missing some. The table has about 86,000 clones, 70% to 85% seen once. The sample here was peripheral blood, taken on day 0 of AZD1222 vaccination. These receptors all come from an adult in good health. CDR3s include the opening cysteine and the closing phenylalanine or tryptophan. Fields, in order: clone size, J gene, V gene, CDR3 protein. The listing skips clone size in some rows; elsewhere it reads once, few, many or a size class.

>-|TRBJ2-1|TRBV18
CASSPPGTALFQFF
>-|TRBJ2-1|TRBV29-1
CSDGLAGGDEQFF
>-|TRBJ2-2|TRBV18
CASSVVVLADPGELFF
>-|TRBJ2-1|TRBV10-3
CAISPSSGRASNEQFF
>few|TRBJ2-5|TRBV29-1
CSVSLIQETQYF
>-|TRBJ2-1|TRBV11-3
CASSFSGNNEQFF
>-|TRBJ1-2|TRBV2
CASSEGPRGDGYTF
>-|TRBJ2-1|TRBV11-2
CASSSNKGSYNEQFF
>-|TRBJ2-1|TRBV19
CASSIATSYSSYNEQFF
>-|TRBJ1-3|TRBV30
CAWSVGRSSGNTIYF
>-|TRBJ2-2|TRBV10-2
CASSGSTNTGELFF
>once|TRBJ1-5|TRBV3-1/TRBV3-2
CASSQTDGGSNQPQHF
>once|TRBJ1-1|TRBV6-5
CASTSAGAGNTEAFF
>-|TRBJ2-1|TRBV30
CAWSPKTGPYNEQFF
>-|TRBJ1-5|TRBV27
CATRQGGNQPQHF
>once|TRBJ2-7|TRBV11-3
CASSLGAGDYYEQYF
>-|TRBJ2-5|TRBV18
CASSPPSQETQYF
>-|TRBJ2-7|TRBV11-2
CASSLDHQGGSYEQYF
>-|TRBJ1-5|TRBV19
CASSSGVTSDQPQHF
>-|TRBJ2-7|TRBV7-2
CASSSVVAYEQYF
>-|TRBJ2-2|TRBV15
CATSRTLDLTGELFF
>-|TRBJ2-6|TRBV7-2
CASSLGQHSGANVLTF
>-|TRBJ2-1|TRBV18
CASSQDHQYNEQFF